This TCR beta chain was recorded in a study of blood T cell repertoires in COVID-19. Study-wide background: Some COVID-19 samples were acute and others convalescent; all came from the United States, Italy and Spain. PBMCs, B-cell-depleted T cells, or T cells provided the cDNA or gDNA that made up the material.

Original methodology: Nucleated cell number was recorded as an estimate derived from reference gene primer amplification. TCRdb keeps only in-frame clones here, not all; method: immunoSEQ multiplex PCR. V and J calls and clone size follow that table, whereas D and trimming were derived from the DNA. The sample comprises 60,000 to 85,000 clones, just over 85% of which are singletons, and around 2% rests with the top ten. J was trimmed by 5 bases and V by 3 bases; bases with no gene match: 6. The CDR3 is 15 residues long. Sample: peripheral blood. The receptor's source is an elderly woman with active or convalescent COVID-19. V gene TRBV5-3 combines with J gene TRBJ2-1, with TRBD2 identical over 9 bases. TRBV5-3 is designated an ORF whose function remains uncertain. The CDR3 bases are TGTGCCAGAAGCTCTGTACTAGCGGGCAACAATGAGCAGTTCTTC. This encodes CARSSVLAGNNEQFF.